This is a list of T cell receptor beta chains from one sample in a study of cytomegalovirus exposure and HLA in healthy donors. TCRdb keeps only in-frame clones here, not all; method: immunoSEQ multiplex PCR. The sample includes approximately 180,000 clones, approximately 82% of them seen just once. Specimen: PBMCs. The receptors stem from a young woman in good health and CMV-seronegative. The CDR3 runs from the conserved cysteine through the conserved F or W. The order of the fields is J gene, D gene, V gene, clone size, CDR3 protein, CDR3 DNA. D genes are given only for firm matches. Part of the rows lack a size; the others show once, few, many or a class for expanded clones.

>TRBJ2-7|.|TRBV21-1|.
CASSNRTGQTYEQYF
TGTGCCAGCAGCAACCGCACGGGACAGACCTACGAGCAGTACTTC
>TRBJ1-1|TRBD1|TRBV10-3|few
CAISDHGGTGMGAFF
TGTGCCATCAGTGACCACGGAGGGACAGGGATGGGGGCTTTCTTT
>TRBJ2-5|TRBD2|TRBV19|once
CASRVTSGIETQYF
TGTGCCAGTAGGGTGACTAGCGGGATTGAGACCCAGTACTTC
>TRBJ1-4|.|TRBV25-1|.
CASSEFGVATNEKLFF
TGTGCCAGCAGTGAATTCGGTGTTGCAACTAATGAAAAACTGTTTTTT
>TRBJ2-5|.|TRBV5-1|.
CASSRSVTGTQETQYF
TGCGCCAGCAGTCGGTCAGTAACGGGAACTCAAGAGACCCAGTACTTC
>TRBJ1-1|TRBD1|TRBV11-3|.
CASSLQGALGTEAFF
TGTGCCAGCAGCCTACAGGGGGCTCTGGGCACTGAAGCTTTCTTT
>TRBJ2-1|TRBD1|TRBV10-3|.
CAISGQGPEQFF
TGTGCCATCAGTGGACAGGGACCCGAGCAGTTCTTC
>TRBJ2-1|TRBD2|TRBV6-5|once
CASSTSESSYNEQFF
TGTGCCAGCAGTACTAGCGAGAGCTCCTACAATGAGCAGTTCTTC
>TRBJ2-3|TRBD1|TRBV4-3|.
CASSQGTGWADTQYF
TGCGCCAGCAGCCAAGGGACAGGGTGGGCAGATACGCAGTATTTT
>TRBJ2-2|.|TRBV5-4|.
CASSYYRGGTGELFF
TGTGCCAGCAGTTATTACAGGGGGGGCACCGGGGAGCTGTTTTTT
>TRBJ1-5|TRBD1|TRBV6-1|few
CASRFDRGPNQPQHF
TGTGCCAGCAGGTTCGACAGGGGGCCCAATCAGCCCCAGCATTTT
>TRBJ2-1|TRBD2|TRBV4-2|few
CASSQDPSGGLNEQFF
TGTGCCAGCAGCCAAGATCCGAGCGGGGGGCTCAATGAGCAGTTCTTC
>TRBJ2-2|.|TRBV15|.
CATSRVGGFFGELFF
TGTGCCACCAGCAGAGTGGGAGGATTTTTCGGGGAGCTGTTTTTT
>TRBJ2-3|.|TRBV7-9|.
CASSLALDTQYF
TGTGCCAGCAGCTTAGCCTTAGATACGCAGTATTTT
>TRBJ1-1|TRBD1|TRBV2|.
CASSEGGLGQHTEAFF
TGTGCCAGCAGTGAAGGGGGCTTGGGACAGCACACTGAAGCTTTCTTT